These 24 T cell receptor beta chains were all obtained from the same sample, sequenced in a study of regulatory T cells in long-lasting Graves disease. CDR3-region Arm-PCR and iRepertoire HTBI primers produced the TCR beta libraries. MiXCR was run by TCRdb on the multiplex PCR reads, yielding one entry per CDR3 protein. The data hold more than 450,000 distinct CDR3 sequences, with around 13% observed a single time. The time point: newly diagnosed GD, antithyroid drugs for less than 3 months. PBMC RNA served as the TCR library source. The same data also went into a second study, on T cells in Graves' hyperthyroidism and ophthalmopathy.

The source was peripheral blood mononuclear cells (PBMCs), collected at new diagnosis, from a patient treated with antithyroid drugs. The receptor source for this set is a woman aged 30 to 39 with Graves disease.

The sample holds many counts of this clonotype. The gene calls are TRBV11-2 and TRBJ2-5, with D unclear. In germline, CDR1 is SGHAT, CDR2 FQNNGV. Trimming took off 0 bases at V and 9 bases at J, with 11 bases between the two ends. CDR3 length: 13 amino acids. CDR3 coding DNA: TGTGCCAGCAGCTTAGATCTGTGGGATGCCCAGTACTTC. Encoded protein: CASSLDLWDAQYF.

The chain combines TRBV11-3 with TRBJ2-7; 12 nucleotides line up with TRBD2. The CDR3 consists of 16 residues. Germline values: CDR1 SGHNT, CDR2 YENEEA. V lost 0 bases, J lost 3 bases, and 3 bases stayed unmatched. As DNA, the CDR3 is TGTGCCAGCAGCTTAGATCGGACTAGCGGGAACTACGAGCAGTACTTC. Its translation: CASSLDRTSGNYEQYF.

This sequence joins TRBV9 and TRBJ1-6, with D unresolved. Germline lookup yields CDR1 SGDLS and CDR2 YYNGEE. The CDR3 runs to 14 residues. The germline V and J ends were trimmed by 0 bases and 9 bases, with 10 bases remaining between them. CDR3 amino acids: CASSVGFLASPLHF. CDR3 nucleotides: TGTGCCAGCAGCGTAGGGTTTCTAGCTTCACCCCTCCACTTT.

This chain joins TRBV20-1 and TRBJ1-4; no definite D call. V shed 1 base and J shed 7 bases, with 7 bases lying between them. The germline V gene encodes CDR1 DFQATT and CDR2 SNEGSKA (reference sequence). The length of the CDR3 is 12 residues. The CDR3 sequence is CSARAGPEKLFF. In DNA, the CDR3 is TGCAGTGCTAGAGCAGGCCCTGAAAAACTGTTTTTT.

This clonotype has just a few counts. This chain links TRBV5-4 with TRBJ1-1; the match to TRBD1 covers 10 bases. The CDR3 has 13 amino acids. The germline gives CDR1 SGHNT, CDR2 YYREEE (reference sequence). V shed 0 bases, J shed 10 bases, and the junction held 3 bases outside the gene matches. The CDR3 DNA is TGTGCCAGCAGCTTGGGGACAGGGGGGCGAGCTTTCTTT. This encodes CASSLGTGGRAFF.

V and J are TRBV15 and TRBJ1-5; 7 bases fit TRBD1. Trimming removed 4 bases from V and 6 bases from J; junction bases left unmatched: 6. Germline CDR1 is LNHNV and CDR2 is YYDKDF (reference sequence). This CDR3 comprises 14 residues. The CDR3 spells CATSIRQGSQPQHF. The CDR3 DNA follows: TGTGCCACCAGCATTAGACAGGGTTCTCAGCCCCAGCATTTT. The variable domain in full, with the rest retrieved from reference TRBV15 and TRBJ1-5, is DAMVIQNPRYQVTQFGKPVTLSCSQTLNHNVMYWYQQKSSQAPKLLFHYYDKDFNNEADTPDNFQSRRPNTSFCFLDIRSPGLGDTAMYLCATSIRQGSQPQHFGDGTRLSIL.

There are many counts of this clonotype. The chain couples TRBV19 to TRBJ2-1; D gene unclear. In germline, CDR1 is LNHDA, CDR2 SQIVND (reference sequence). Trimming shortened V by 1 base and J by 5 bases, and 12 bases separated the two germline ends. The CDR3 contains 15 residues. CDR3 DNA: TGTGCCAGTAGTATAGTCGGGCCCCCCCACAATGAGCAGTTCTTC. Amino acids: CASSIVGPPHNEQFF.

V is TRBV6-2 or TRBV6-3 and J is TRBJ2-3; 7 bases fit TRBD2. The CDR3 contains 16 residues. Germline CDR1 reads MNHEY; CDR2 reads SVGEGT. V lost 7 bases, J lost 10 bases, and 20 bases stayed unmatched. The CDR3 loop is CASTSLATSPWKAQYF. CDR3 DNA sequence: TGTGCCAGCACCTCCCTTGCGACTAGCCCATGGAAAGCGCAGTATTTT.

This clonotype occurred a few times. This sequence joins TRBV7-2 and TRBJ2-1, with D possibly matching TRBD1 (5 bases). V was pared by 5 bases and J by 7 bases, with 15 bases between. Per germline, CDR1 SGHTA and CDR2 FQGNSA. The CDR3 is 14 amino acids. CDR3 nucleotides: TGTGCCAGCAGCGTAGATGCAGGGAAGAATGAGCAGTTCTTC. Protein sequence: CASSVDAGKNEQFF.

This clonotype was recorded at least ten times. The genes are TRBV24-1 and TRBJ2-2, with 7 bases aligning to TRBD1. V was clipped by 1 base and J by 4 bases; unmatched bases: 8. The CDR3 totals 17 residues. Per the germline V gene, CDR1 is KGHDR and CDR2 is SFDVKD. The DNA of the CDR3 is TGTGCCACCAGTGATTTAGGGGTGGGACAGTCCACCGGGGAGCTGTTTTTT. Translating gives CATSDLGVGQSTGELFF.

The chain couples TRBV6-1 to TRBJ1-1; 8 bases are a match to TRBD1. CDR3 size: 13 residues. The trim removed 9 bases at V and 5 bases at J, leaving 8 bases unmatched. Germline CDR1 reads MNHNS; CDR2 reads SASEGT. The CDR3 DNA reads TGTGCCAGTGGACAGGGAAGGTTAACTGAAGCTTTCTTT. Its protein is CASGQGRLTEAFF.

The chain is built from TRBV10-3 and TRBJ2-7; 7 positions match TRBD1. The germline V gene encodes CDR1 ENHRY and CDR2 SYGVKD. Trimming removed 5 bases from V and 8 bases from J; junction bases left unmatched: 9. The CDR3 loop spans 13 amino acids. The CDR3 loop reads CAISPRQGRQQYF. DNA of the CDR3: TGTGCCATCAGTCCGAGACAGGGCAGGCAGCAGTACTTC.

This clonotype was seen repeatedly, ten times or more. CDR3 protein: CATSEGRGIYEQYF. For the CDR3, the DNA is TGTGCCACCAGTGAGGGCAGGGGGATCTACGAGCAGTACTTC. The chain carries TRBV24-1 and TRBJ2-7; 7 bases match TRBD1. Germline trimming cut 4 bases from V and 3 bases from J; bases unmatched to any gene: 5. This CDR3 is built from 14 residues. CDR1 KGHDR and CDR2 SFDVKD come from the germline V gene.

This clonotype was counted ten times or more. The gene calls are TRBV7-9 and TRBJ2-2; 7 bases align to TRBD2. Germline lookup yields CDR1 SEHNR and CDR2 FQNEAQ (reference sequence). CDR3 length: 15 residues. V lost 5 bases, J lost 4 bases, and 7 bases stayed unmatched. The CDR3 reads CASSLREGSTGELFF. The DNA for the CDR3 is TGTGCCAGCAGCCTGAGGGAGGGTAGCACCGGGGAGCTGTTTTTT. Variable domain in full (rest from reference TRBV7-9 and TRBJ2-2): DTGVSQNPRHKITKRGQNVTFRCDPISEHNRLYWYRQTLGQGPEFLTYFQNEAQLEKSRLLSDRFSAERPKGSFSTLEIQRTEQGDSAMYLCASSLREGSTGELFFGEGSRLTVL.

This clonotype was observed a few times. The chain carries TRBV6-1 and TRBJ2-1, with no clear D. The CDR3 totals 13 residues. The germline gives CDR1 MNHNS, CDR2 SASEGT. Trimming took off 4 bases at V and 3 bases at J, with 7 bases between the two ends. The CDR3 DNA follows: TGTGCCAGCAGTGGTCCCATCTACAATGAGCAGTTCTTC. Amino acids: CASSGPIYNEQFF.

The CDR3 nucleotides read TGTGCCAGCAGCCAAGCCCCGCTTTGGCTAGCGGGAGTAGAGACCCAGTACTTC. It encodes CASSQAPLWLAGVETQYF. V and J are TRBV14 and TRBJ2-5; 10 nucleotides line up with TRBD2. The CDR3 runs 18 residues. V shed 1 base, J shed 4 bases, and the junction held 12 bases outside the gene matches. Germline CDR1 and CDR2: SGHDN and FVKESK.

The CDR3, as DNA: TGCAGCGTTGAAGGGGGCGACGGGGGGGCCGGGGAGCTGTTTTTT. Amino acid sequence: CSVEGGDGGAGELFF. The chain has TRBV29-1 and TRBJ2-2; 8 bases line up with TRBD2. Germline V gives CDR1 SQVTM, CDR2 ANQGSEA. V gave up 1 base and J gave up 6 bases; unmatched junction bases: 7. This CDR3 is 15 amino acids long.

This clonotype was detected only a few times. The V call is TRBV7-2, the J call TRBJ2-2; D might be TRBD2 (6 bases). CDR1 SGHTA and CDR2 FQGNSA come from the germline V gene. V was trimmed by 6 bases and J by 6 bases, leaving 11 bases between them. The CDR3 totals 13 residues. CDR3 amino acids: CASRAAGPGELFF. The CDR3 DNA reads TGTGCCAGCAGAGCAGCGGGCCCCGGGGAGCTGTTTTTT. The full variable domain, with the rest looked up from reference TRBV7-2 and TRBJ2-2, is GAGVSQSPSNKVTEKGKDVELRCDPISGHTALYWYRQSLGQGLEFLIYFQGNSAPDKSGLPSDRFSAERTGGSVSTLTIQRTQQEDSAVYLCASRAAGPGELFFGEGSRLTVL.

The table lists this clonotype with many counts. The genes are TRBV3-1 and TRBJ2-1; TRBD2 matches 12 bases. Germline V CDR1 and CDR2: LGHDT, YNNKEL (reference sequence). J was trimmed by 6 bases and V by 4 bases; bases with no gene match: 4. This CDR3 contains 15 residues. CDR3 DNA sequence: TGTGCCAGCAGCCCAGGACTAGCGGGACCCAATGAGCAGTTCTTC. Its protein product is CASSPGLAGPNEQFF.

The chain has TRBV6-1 and TRBJ1-1; the D gene is possibly TRBD1 (6 bases). CDR1 and CDR2 (germline): MNHNS, SASEGT. V lost 6 bases and J lost 2, with 16 bases in between. CDR3 length: 15 residues. The CDR3 loop reads CASSPRAGVNTEAFF. In DNA, the CDR3 is TGTGCCAGCAGCCCCAGGGCAGGGGTTAACACTGAAGCTTTCTTT.

Ten or more counts support this clonotype. V and J are TRBV6-1 and TRBJ1-1; D gene ambiguous. The CDR3 runs to 11 residues. CDR1 and CDR2 (germline): MNHNS, SASEGT. Trimming stripped 7 bases from V and 8 bases from J, with 11 bases between. Here the CDR3 DNA reads TGTGCCAGCACCATCGGTGGGGAAGCTTTCTTT. The encoded protein is CASTIGGEAFF.

The rearrangement uses TRBV28 and TRBJ1-2; D gene uncertain. CDR1 MDHEN and CDR2 SYDVKM come from the germline V gene. There are 13 residues in the CDR3. V was trimmed by 1 base and J by 8 bases, leaving 11 bases between them. CDR3 nucleotide sequence: TGTGCCAGCAGTTTATACCCGTCGTGGGGCTACACCTTC. It encodes CASSLYPSWGYTF.

This clonotype was seen at least ten times. The chain recombines TRBV7-9 with TRBJ2-3; 14 bases map to TRBD2. The CDR3 spans 15 residues. Per germline, CDR1 SEHNR and CDR2 FQNEAQ (reference sequence). V shed 3 bases and J 10 bases; nucleotides not matched to a gene: 6. The CDR3 DNA sequence: TGTGCCAGCAGCTTTCCGGGACTAGCGGGAGACGCGCAGTATTTT. Protein sequence: CASSFPGLAGDAQYF.

This clonotype was picked up many times. The V call is TRBV12-3 or TRBV12-4, the J call TRBJ2-1; TRBD2 aligns across 10 bases. This CDR3 has 15 amino acids. V lost 6 bases to trimming and J lost 6 bases; unmatched junction nucleotides: 8. In DNA form, the CDR3 reads TGTGCCAGCAGCAGAGCGGGAGGGCCGGGCAATGAGCAGTTCTTC. Amino acid sequence: CASSRAGGPGNEQFF.